These 20 T cell receptor beta chains were all obtained from the same sample, sequenced in a study of cytomegalovirus exposure and HLA in healthy donors. Primers: 60 Vbeta forward and 13 Jbeta reverse. The table came from immunoSEQ multiplex PCR; TCRdb's copy has only in-frame clones and leaves some out. Among about 160,000 clones listed, more than 60% were seen once. The material sequenced was PBMCs. The receptors were sampled from a woman in her twenties or thirties in good health and CMV-seronegative.

This chain links TRBV5-1 with TRBJ1-5; possibly TRBD1 for D (5 bases). The CDR3 is 14 amino acids. Germline V gene lookup returns CDR1 SGHRS and CDR2 YFSETQ. V was trimmed by 2 bases and J by 5 bases, leaving 11 bases between them. The DNA for the CDR3 is TGCGCCAGCAGCTTTTCCGCGGGGGATCAGCCCCAGCATTTT. Translated: CASSFSAGDQPQHF. The whole variable domain, remainder taken from reference TRBV5-1 and TRBJ1-5, is KAGVTQTPRYLIKTRGQQVTLSCSPISGHRSVSWYQQTPGQGLQFLFEYFSETQRNKGNFPGRFSGRQFSNSRSEMNVSTLELGDSALYLCASSFSAGDQPQHFGDGTRLSIL.

This sequence joins TRBV2 and TRBJ1-5; weak D call: TRBD1 (6 bases). In germline, CDR1 is SNHLY, CDR2 FYNNEI. The ends were cut back, 8 bases at V and 2 bases at J, with 22 bases in the middle. The length of the CDR3 is 17 residues. CDR3 sequence: CASYLGGAGTGNQPQHF. DNA for the CDR3: TGTGCCAGCTACCTAGGGGGGGCAGGAACGGGCAATCAGCCCCAGCATTTT. Full variable domain (rest looked up from reference TRBV2 and TRBJ1-5): EPEVTQTPSHQVTQMGQEVILRCVPISNHLYFYWYRQILGQKVEFLVSFYNNEISEKSEIFDDQFSVERPDGSNFTLKIRSTKLEDSAMYFCASYLGGAGTGNQPQHFGDGTRLSIL.

The J gene is TRBJ1-5, the V gene TRBV27, with D maybe TRBD1 (6 bases). The V gene's germline CDR1 is MNHEY and CDR2 SMNVEV (reference sequence). CDR3 size: 16 residues. Trimming took 4 bases from V and 2 from J, leaving 15 bases between them. As DNA, the CDR3 is TGTGCCAGCAGTTCTACAGGGCCGCTTCGCAATCAGCCCCAGCATTTT. Protein sequence: CASSSTGPLRNQPQHF.

This chain uses TRBV6-1 with TRBJ2-5, with D maybe TRBD1 (5 bases). The CDR3 totals 15 residues. Germline values: CDR1 MNHNS, CDR2 SASEGT. Trimming removed 2 bases from V and 5 bases from J, with 15 bases in between. CDR3 DNA: TGTGCCAGCAGTGAATTGGGGCAGGGTCAGGAGACCCAGTACTTC. The encoded protein is CASSELGQGQETQYF.

The chain has TRBV11-2 and TRBJ2-1; 7 bases match TRBD1. The CDR3 totals 15 residues. With 1 base clipped from V and 4 bases from J, the junction kept 4 bases outside the gene matches. From germline, CDR1 is SGHAT and CDR2 FQNNGV. CDR3 bases: TGTGCCAGCAGCTTAGGGACAGGCGCATACAATGAGCAGTTCTTC. This sequence encodes CASSLGTGAYNEQFF. The whole variable domain, filled in from reference TRBV11-2 and TRBJ2-1, reads EAGVAQSPRYKIIEKRQSVAFWCNPISGHATLYWYQQILGQGPKLLIQFQNNGVVDDSQLPKDRFSAERLKGVDSTLKIQPAKLEDSAVYLCASSLGTGAYNEQFFGPGTRLTVL.

The sample holds one count of this clone. The J gene is TRBJ1-3, the V gene TRBV4-2; D uncertain. This CDR3 comprises 14 residues. Trimming left V 1 base short and J 9 bases short, with 13 bases between. CDR1 LGHNA and CDR2 YNFKEQ come from the germline V gene. The CDR3 DNA reads as TGTGCCAGCAGCCAAGGAGGGAATCGGGTCACCATATATTTT. Translated, it gives CASSQGGNRVTIYF.

The genes are TRBV5-1 and TRBJ1-4; TRBD1 matches 8 bases. The CDR3 runs to 18 residues. CDR1 and CDR2 (germline): SGHRS, YFSETQ. V shed 4 bases, J shed 2 bases, and the junction held 13 bases outside the gene matches. The CDR3 spells CASSQGRGRVGTNEKLFF. CDR3 in DNA: TGCGCCAGCAGCCAAGGCAGGGGGCGAGTCGGGACTAATGAAAAACTGTTTTTT.

The V call is TRBV5-4, the J call TRBJ1-1; 7 bases line up with TRBD1. The length of the CDR3 is 15 residues. Looked up from germline, CDR1 is SGHNT and CDR2 is YYREEE (reference sequence). Trimming cost V 2 bases and J 1 base; bases outside gene matches: 5. The CDR3: CASSLPGQRNTEAFF. The CDR3 region has the DNA TGTGCCAGCAGCTTACCGGGACAGCGGAACACTGAAGCTTTCTTT.

The V and J genes are TRBV6-5 and TRBJ1-5; TRBD1 agrees at 9 bases. CDR3 length: 15 amino acids. Trimming took 4 bases from V and 1 from J; bases not matched to a gene: 2. Germline-derived CDR1 and CDR2 are MNHEY and SVGAGI. In DNA form, the CDR3 reads TGTGCCAGCAGTTCTGGGACAGGGAGCAATCAGCCCCAGCATTTT. The encoded protein is CASSSGTGSNQPQHF.

The genes are TRBV14 and TRBJ1-1; D might be TRBD1 (5 bases). The CDR3 has 14 amino acids. Per the germline V gene, CDR1 is SGHDN and CDR2 is FVKESK. Trimming removed 1 base at V and 3 bases at J, with 9 bases between. The CDR3 DNA sequence: TGTGCCAGCAGCCAAGTCGGAGGGGACACTGAAGCTTTCTTT. Translating gives CASSQVGGDTEAFF. Based on the CDR3 plus reference TRBV14 and TRBJ1-1, the full variable domain is EAGVTQFPSHSVIEKGQTVTLRCDPISGHDNLYWYRRVMGKEIKFLLHFVKESKQDESGMPNNRFLAERTGGTYSTLKVQPAELEDSGVYFCASSQVGGDTEAFFGQGTRLTVV.

This sequence joins TRBV27 and TRBJ1-1; 8 bases agree with TRBD1. CDR1 is MNHEY and CDR2 is SMNVEV in the germline V gene (reference sequence). This CDR3 spans 16 amino acids. Trimming at V came to 6 bases and at J to 0 bases, leaving 9 bases not matched to a gene. CDR3 in amino acids: CASRRGQVFMNTEAFF. DNA for the CDR3: TGTGCCAGCAGACGGGGACAGGTGTTCATGAACACTGAAGCTTTCTTT.

The chain couples TRBV5-1 to TRBJ2-2; D is unresolved. The CDR3 spans 16 residues. Trimming took off 3 bases at V and 4 bases at J, with 16 bases between the two ends. Germline lookup yields CDR1 SGHRS and CDR2 YFSETQ. For the CDR3, the DNA is TGCGCCAGCAGCTCCGCAGAGACTCTCACCACCGGGGAGCTGTTTTTT. It specifies CASSSAETLTTGELFF.

This clone was detected once. In DNA form, the CDR3 reads TGTGCCAGCTCCCCCGACTGGAACTATGGCTACACCTTC. This codes for CASSPDWNYGYTF. The chain uses TRBV18 and TRBJ1-2; D remains unclear. The V end lost 6 bases, the J end lost 2 bases, and 10 bases lay between the germline ends. CDR1 is KGHSH and CDR2 is LQKENI in the germline V gene. CDR3 length: 13 amino acids.

J is TRBJ1-1 and V is TRBV5-1; no definite D call. This CDR3 spans 13 amino acids. In germline, CDR1 is SGHRS, CDR2 YFSETQ. V was clipped by 6 bases and J by 0 bases, with 9 bases between them. DNA of the CDR3: TGCGCCAGCAATTCGGGGATGAACACTGAAGCTTTCTTT. It codes for CASNSGMNTEAFF.

V is TRBV11-2 and J is TRBJ2-7; D gene uncertain. Per the germline V gene, CDR1 is SGHAT and CDR2 is FQNNGV. Trimming left V 1 base short and J 2 bases short, with 15 bases between. There are 16 residues in the CDR3. CDR3 nucleotide sequence: TGTGCCAGCAGCTTAGTGTCCCAACTTGGTACCTACGAGCAGTACTTC. It yields the protein CASSLVSQLGTYEQYF.

The chain uses TRBV7-6 and TRBJ2-3, with 11 bases that match TRBD2. The J segment lost 6 bases and the V segment lost 1 base, leaving 9 bases of the junction unmatched. Germline CDR1 reads SGHVS; CDR2 reads FNYEAQ. The CDR3 is made up of 17 amino acids. CDR3 nucleotides: TGTGCCAGCAGCTTAGAACGACTAGCGGGGACGGCGGATACGCAGTATTTT. It translates to CASSLERLAGTADTQYF.

The chain is built from TRBV7-2 and TRBJ2-3; 8 nucleotides line up with TRBD1. This CDR3 has 15 amino acids. Germline CDR1 is SGHTA and CDR2 is FQGNSA. J was trimmed by 2 bases and V by 5 bases; bases with no gene match: 6. CDR3 sequence: CASSLKTGATDTQYF. CDR3 sequence (DNA): TGTGCCAGCAGCCTCAAGACAGGGGCCACAGATACGCAGTATTTT.

This clone has only one observation. The V gene is TRBV6-1, the J gene TRBJ1-3, with 9 bases lining up with TRBD1. Trimming at V came to 4 bases and at J to 7 bases, leaving 23 bases not matched to a gene. Germline-derived CDR1 and CDR2 are MNHNS and SASEGT. The CDR3 runs to 20 residues. The CDR3 region has the DNA TGTGCCAGCAGTGTCACTTTTAGTCCCGGGACAGGGTCAAATCTGAACACCATATATTTT. It is translated as CASSVTFSPGTGSNLNTIYF.

There are many counts of this clone. The chain couples TRBV7-9 to TRBJ2-7; the D is unclear. Germline CDR1 is SEHNR and CDR2 is FQNEAQ (reference sequence). This CDR3 has 14 amino acids. V was cut by 3 bases and J by 0 bases, with 9 bases left in between. CDR3 in amino acids: CASSLAVSSYEQYF. In nucleotides, the CDR3 is TGTGCCAGCAGCTTGGCTGTCAGCTCCTACGAGCAGTACTTC.

This clone was counted between two and nine times. This rearrangement joins TRBV10-3 to TRBJ2-1, with 9 bases aligning to TRBD1. The germline CDR1 and CDR2 sequences are ENHRY and SYGVKD. CDR3 length: 15 residues. V shed 4 bases and J 4 bases; nucleotides not matched to a gene: 5. CDR3 DNA: TGTGCCATCAGTGCCTCGGGACAGGGATACAATGAGCAGTTCTTC. It is translated as CAISASGQGYNEQFF.